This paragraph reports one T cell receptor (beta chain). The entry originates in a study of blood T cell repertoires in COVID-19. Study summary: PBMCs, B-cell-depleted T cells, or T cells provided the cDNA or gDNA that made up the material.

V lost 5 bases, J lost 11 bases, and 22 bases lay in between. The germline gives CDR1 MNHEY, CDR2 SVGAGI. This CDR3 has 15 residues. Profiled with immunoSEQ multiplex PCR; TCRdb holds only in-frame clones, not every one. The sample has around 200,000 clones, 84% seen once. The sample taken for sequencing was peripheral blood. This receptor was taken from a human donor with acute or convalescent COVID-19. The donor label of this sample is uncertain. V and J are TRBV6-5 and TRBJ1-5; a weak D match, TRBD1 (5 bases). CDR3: CASSPQGSAFPAQHF. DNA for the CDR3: TGTGCCAGCAGTCCCCAGGGAAGCGCTTTTCCGGCCCAGCATTTT.